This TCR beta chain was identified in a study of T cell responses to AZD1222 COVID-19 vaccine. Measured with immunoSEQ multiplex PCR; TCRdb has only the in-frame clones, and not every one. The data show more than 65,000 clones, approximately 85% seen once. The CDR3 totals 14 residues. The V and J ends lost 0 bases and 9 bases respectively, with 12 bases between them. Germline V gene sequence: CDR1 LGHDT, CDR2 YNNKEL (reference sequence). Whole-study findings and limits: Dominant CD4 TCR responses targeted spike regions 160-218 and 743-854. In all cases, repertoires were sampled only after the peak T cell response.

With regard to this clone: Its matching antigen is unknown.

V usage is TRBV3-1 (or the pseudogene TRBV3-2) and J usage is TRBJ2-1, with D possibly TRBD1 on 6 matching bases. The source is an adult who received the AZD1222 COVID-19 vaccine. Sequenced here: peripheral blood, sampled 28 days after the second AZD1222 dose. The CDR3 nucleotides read TGTGCCAGCAGCCAAGATTTAGGGACACCTGAGCAGTTCTTC. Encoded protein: CASSQDLGTPEQFF.